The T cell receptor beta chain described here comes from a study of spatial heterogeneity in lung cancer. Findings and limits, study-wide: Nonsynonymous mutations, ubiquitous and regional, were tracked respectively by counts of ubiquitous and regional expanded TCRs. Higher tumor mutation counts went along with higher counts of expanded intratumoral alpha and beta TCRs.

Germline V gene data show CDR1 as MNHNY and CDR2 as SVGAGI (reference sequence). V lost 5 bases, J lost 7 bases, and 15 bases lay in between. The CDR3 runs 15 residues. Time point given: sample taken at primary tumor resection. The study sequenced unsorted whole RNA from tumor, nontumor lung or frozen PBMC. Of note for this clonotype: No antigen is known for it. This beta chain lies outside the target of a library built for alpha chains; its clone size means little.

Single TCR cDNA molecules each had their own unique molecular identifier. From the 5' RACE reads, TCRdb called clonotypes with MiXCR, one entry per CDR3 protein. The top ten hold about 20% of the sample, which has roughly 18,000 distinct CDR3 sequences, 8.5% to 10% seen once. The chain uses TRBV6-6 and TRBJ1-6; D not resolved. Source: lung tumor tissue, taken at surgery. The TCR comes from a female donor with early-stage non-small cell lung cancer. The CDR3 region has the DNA TGTGCCAGCAGTCAGACGGGATCCGGGAATTCACCCCTCCACTTT. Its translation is CASSQTGSGNSPLHF.